This TCR beta chain is from a study of blood T cell repertoires in COVID-19. Study details: The United States, Italy and Spain supplied acute and convalescent COVID-19 samples. T cells, B-cell-depleted T cells, or PBMCs supplied cDNA or gDNA.

CDR3 length: 17 residues. The germline gives CDR1 PRHDT, CDR2 FYEKMQ (reference sequence). The trim removed 5 bases at V and 4 bases at J, leaving 10 bases unmatched. Per the study methods: Nucleated cell number was recorded as an estimate derived from reference gene primer amplification. Here immunoSEQ multiplex PCR was the method, and the copy in TCRdb shows in-frame clones only, minus some. The DNA gave D and trimming, while V, J and clone size come from that table. The table shows roughly 150,000 clones, with 79% occurring only once. The source of this sequence is a man in his fifties with active or convalescent COVID-19. The sequenced material came from peripheral blood. This chain uses TRBV13 with TRBJ2-2; TRBD2 matches at 10 bases. CDR3 region: CASSLPRGLASTGELFF. The CDR3, as DNA: TGTGCCAGCAGCCTCCCCAGGGGACTAGCGTCCACCGGGGAGCTGTTTTTT.